One sample yielded the 24 T cell receptor beta chains listed below, sequenced in a study of read filtering for tumor transcriptome and immune sequencing. The library was built from about 400 ng RNA with molecular barcoded adaptors for alpha/delta and beta/gamma chains. TCRdb re-derived calls from the reads in MiXCR, one entry per CDR3 protein. In the table there are around 140,000 distinct CDR3 sequences, approximately 13% of which are singletons. Input material: a population of CD138-negative cells sorted from bone marrow. These receptors came from a donor at least 40 years old with multiple myeloma.

This clonotype was detected ten times or more. The chain has TRBV3-1 and TRBJ1-5; tentative D call: TRBD1 (5 bases). The germline V gene encodes CDR1 LGHDT and CDR2 YNNKEL (reference sequence). Trimming cost V 4 bases and J 0 bases, with 10 bases left between them. The CDR3 extends over 15 amino acids. The CDR3 loop is CASSPTDDSNQPQHF. CDR3 bases: TGTGCCAGCAGCCCGACAGATGATAGCAATCAGCCCCAGCATTTT.

This clonotype has a count of ten or more. The chain is built from TRBV24-1 and TRBJ1-5; D is possibly TRBD1 (5 bases). Germline loops: CDR1 KGHDR, CDR2 SFDVKD. V was trimmed by 4 bases and J by 1 base, leaving 13 bases between them. CDR3 length equals 16 residues. The CDR3 DNA sequence: TGTGCCACCAGTGACTCGAGGGGCTTCAGCAATCAGCCCCAGCATTTT. Translating gives CATSDSRGFSNQPQHF.

The rearrangement links TRBV7-2 to TRBJ2-2, with TRBD2 identical over 11 bases. After removal of 6 bases from V and 3 bases from J, the junction contained 6 bases not matched to a gene. The germline CDR1 and CDR2 sequences are SGHTA and FQGNSA. CDR3 length: 16 residues. CDR3 in amino acids: CASSYGLAGYTGELFF. The CDR3 DNA reads TGTGCCAGCAGTTACGGACTAGCGGGCTACACCGGGGAGCTGTTTTTT.

This clonotype was detected ten times or more. The chain carries TRBV25-1 and TRBJ1-1; TRBD1 matches at 8 bases. The CDR3 runs to 15 residues. The V gene end was trimmed by 3 bases and the J gene end by 0 bases; junction bases not matched to a gene: 3. Germline lookup yields CDR1 MGHDK and CDR2 SYGVNS. The CDR3 here is CASSDQDRVNTEAFF. The CDR3, as DNA: TGTGCCAGCAGTGACCAGGACAGGGTGAACACTGAAGCTTTCTTT. Full variable domain (outside the CDR3, taken from reference TRBV25-1 and TRBJ1-1): EADIYQTPRYLVIGTGKKITLECSQTMGHDKMYWYQQDPGMELHLIHYSYGVNSTEKGDLSSESTVSRIRTEHFPLTLESARPSHTSQYLCASSDQDRVNTEAFFGQGTRLTVV.

This clonotype was counted ten times or more. The rearrangement links TRBV7-9 to TRBJ2-1; the D gene is possibly TRBD2 (5 bases). The CDR3 covers 15 residues. Germline CDR1 SEHNR, CDR2 FQNEAQ (reference sequence). The V end lost 5 bases, the J end lost 4 bases, and 15 bases lay between the germline ends. CDR3 in amino acids: CASSPRASLYNEQFF. In DNA, the CDR3 is TGTGCCAGCAGCCCCCGTGCTAGCTTATACAATGAGCAGTTCTTC.

This clonotype was detected ten times or more. One end of the junction does not line up with germline, which may come from a read error. V gene TRBV20-1 combines with J gene TRBJ1-1; 7 nucleotides match TRBD1. Germline CDR1 is DFQATT and CDR2 is SNEGSKA (reference sequence). The CDR3 totals 14 residues. The CDR3 DNA reads as TGCAGTGCCAGAGGGGGCAACATGAACACTGAAGCTTTCTTT. Translation: CSARGGNMNTEAFF.

In this sample, this clonotype turned up many times. The gene calls are TRBV29-1 and TRBJ2-6, with a tentative D call TRBD1 (6 bases). The germline V and J ends were trimmed by 1 base and 0 bases, with 19 bases remaining between them. This CDR3 has 19 residues. Germline assignment: CDR1 SQVTM and CDR2 ANQGSEA. Here the CDR3 reads CSVEVADSEEPSGANVLTF. CDR3 nucleotide sequence: TGCAGCGTTGAAGTTGCGGACAGTGAGGAACCCTCTGGGGCCAACGTCCTGACTTTC.

The table lists this clonotype with many counts. This chain uses TRBV5-1 with TRBJ2-2; unclear D gene. V was shortened by 5 bases and J by 7 bases, with 12 bases between the two germline ends. CDR3 length equals 13 residues. Germline assignment: CDR1 SGHRS and CDR2 YFSETQ. In DNA form, the CDR3 reads TGCGCCAGCAGAAACGAGTTAAGCGGGGAGCTGTTTTTT. Translation gives CASRNELSGELFF.

In its sample, this clonotype was seen many times. This chain joins TRBV20-1 and TRBJ1-1; no reliable D call. Germline CDR1 reads DFQATT; CDR2 reads SNEGSKA (reference sequence). This CDR3 has 16 amino acids. V dropped 3 bases and J dropped 1 base, with 18 bases sitting between them. The CDR3 here is CSASPFRGSQNTEAFF. As DNA, the CDR3 is TGCAGTGCTAGCCCCTTCCGGGGTTCGCAGAACACTGAAGCTTTCTTT.

This clonotype has a count of ten or more. This chain joins TRBV20-1 and TRBJ2-3; 7 positions agree with TRBD1. Trimming took 2 bases from V and 3 from J; bases not matched to a gene: 5. CDR3 length: 14 amino acids. Germline V lookup: CDR1 DFQATT, CDR2 SNEGSKA (reference sequence). CDR3 DNA sequence: TGCAGTGCTAGAAGGGTCAGGGGGACAGATACGCAGTATTTT. Its protein product is CSARRVRGTDTQYF.

The sample holds many counts of this clonotype. The gene calls are TRBV6-1 and TRBJ2-5; tentatively, D is TRBD2 (6 bases). Trimming left V 4 bases short and J 0 bases short, with 9 bases between. Germline V CDR1 and CDR2: MNHNS, SASEGT. CDR3 size: 14 residues. The CDR3 DNA reads TGTGCCAGCAGTGTGAGGGACTACCAAGAGACCCAGTACTTC. This encodes CASSVRDYQETQYF.

The chain couples TRBV29-1 to TRBJ2-3; TRBD1 matches at 9 bases. Germline V gives CDR1 SQVTM, CDR2 ANQGSEA. The CDR3 runs 13 residues. V lost 7 bases, J lost 7 bases, and 9 bases stayed unmatched. Here the CDR3 reads CSAGTGLSYTQYF. CDR3 nucleotide sequence: TGCAGCGCCGGGACAGGGCTTTCGTATACGCAGTATTTT.

This clonotype came up many times. The chain is built from TRBV9 and TRBJ1-4; 7 bases fit TRBD1. J gave up 8 bases and V 1 base, and 5 bases lay outside the gene matches. The CDR3 is 14 amino acids. CDR1 is SGDLS, CDR2 YYNGEE, per germline. The CDR3 region has the DNA TGTGCCAGCAGCGTAAGTCAGGGGGGCGAAAAACTGTTTTTT. Its protein product is CASSVSQGGEKLFF. The full variable domain, in which reference TRBV9 and TRBJ1-4 provide the parts outside the CDR3, is DSGVTQTPKHLITATGQRVTLRCSPRSGDLSVYWYQQSLDQGLQFLIQYYNGEERAKGNILERFSAQQFPDLHSELNLSSLELGDSALYFCASSVSQGGEKLFFGSGTQLSVL.

This clonotype was detected many times. The V call is TRBV30, the J call TRBJ1-1, with D possibly matching TRBD1 (5 bases). CDR3 length equals 15 residues. V was trimmed by 0 bases and J by 1 base, leaving 12 bases between them. The germline CDR1 and CDR2 sequences are GTSNPN and SVGIG (reference sequence). The CDR3 sequence is CAWSVQEAGNTEAFF. The CDR3, as DNA: TGTGCCTGGAGTGTACAGGAAGCGGGGAACACTGAAGCTTTCTTT.

Of note for this clonotype: Possible read error: a much larger clone is one base away. J is TRBJ2-3 and V is TRBV7-2, with D perhaps given as TRBD1 or TRBD2 (6 bases each). Germline V CDR1 and CDR2: SGHTA, FQGNSA. The CDR3 loop spans 13 amino acids. V gave up 5 bases and J gave up 5 bases, with 11 bases separating them. CDR3 residues: CASSPGGVDTQYF. In DNA, the CDR3 is TGTGCCAGCAGCCCCGGGGGCGTAGATACGCAGTATTTT.

This clonotype is a singleton in its sample. A much larger clone lies one base from this, so it may be a read error. CDR3 loop: CSVDRTSGTPYEQYF. CDR3 nucleotides: TGCAGCGTCGACCGGACTAGCGGGACGCCCTACGAGCAGTACTTC. The rearrangement uses TRBV29-1 and TRBJ2-7, with 12 bases identical to TRBD2. The length of the CDR3 is 15 residues. V dropped 6 bases and J dropped 2; count of bases not matched to a gene: 8. Germline V lookup: CDR1 SQVTM, CDR2 ANQGSEA.

The chain links TRBV10-3 to TRBJ2-7; D is undetermined. The CDR3 is 13 amino acids. CDR1 and CDR2 (germline): ENHRY, SYGVKD. V lost 3 bases and J 2 bases, leaving 8 bases between the germline ends. The CDR3 loop is CAISDRAAYEQYF. The CDR3 DNA sequence: TGTGCCATCAGTGATCGGGCGGCCTACGAGCAGTACTTC.

About this clonotype itself: It may be a read error: a sequence one base away is much more abundant. V usage is TRBV2 and J usage is TRBJ2-7; 8 bases match TRBD1. Germline CDR1 and CDR2: SNHLY and FYNNEI. The CDR3 has 13 residues. The CDR3 region is CASSGTGNYEQHF. The CDR3 nucleotides read TGTGCCAGCAGTGGGACAGGGAACTACGAGCAGCACTTC.

This clonotype has at least ten counts. V usage is TRBV7-2 and J usage is TRBJ2-5; possibly TRBD1 for D (6 bases). The V end was cut by 7 bases, the J end by 1 base, with 10 bases between. The CDR3 has 13 residues. Germline lookup yields CDR1 SGHTA and CDR2 FQGNSA. The CDR3 reads CASKGQIQETQYF. CDR3 bases: TGTGCCAGCAAAGGACAGATCCAAGAGACCCAGTACTTC. The full variable domain, in which reference TRBV7-2 and TRBJ2-5 provide the parts outside the CDR3, is GAGVSQSPSNKVTEKGKDVELRCDPISGHTALYWYRQSLGQGLEFLIYFQGNSAPDKSGLPSDRFSAERTGGSVSTLTIQRTQQEDSAVYLCASKGQIQETQYFGPGTRLLVL.

The sample holds many counts of this clonotype. The V and J genes are TRBV20-1 and TRBJ2-3, with 8 bases aligning to TRBD1. CDR3 length equals 16 residues. CDR1 and CDR2 (germline): DFQATT, SNEGSKA (reference sequence). The ends lost 7 bases at V and 0 bases at J; junction bases unmatched: 12. The CDR3 loop reads CSVEPRTGSSTDTQYF. The CDR3 nucleotides read TGCAGTGTTGAGCCCCGGACAGGGAGTAGCACAGATACGCAGTATTTT.

This clonotype has a count of ten or more. The V call is TRBV11-2, the J call TRBJ2-2; 14 bases line up with TRBD2. CDR1 and CDR2 (germline): SGHAT, FQNNGV. J gave up 4 bases and V 2 bases, and 6 bases lay outside the gene matches. The CDR3 spans 18 residues. The CDR3, as DNA: TGTGCCAGCAGCTTAAGGAGACTAGCGGGAGGGACCACCGGGGAGCTGTTTTTT. Protein product: CASSLRRLAGGTTGELFF.

This clonotype was observed at least ten times. The genes are TRBV4-1 and TRBJ2-2; 8 nucleotides match TRBD1. The V gene end was trimmed by 0 bases and the J gene end by 2 bases; junction bases not matched to a gene: 2. CDR3 length: 16 residues. Germline V CDR1 and CDR2: MGHRA, YSYEKL. The CDR3 sequence is CASSQEAGGNTGELFF. CDR3 in DNA: TGCGCCAGCAGCCAAGAAGCAGGGGGCAACACCGGGGAGCTGTTTTTT.

V is TRBV11-3 and J is TRBJ1-1; possible D gene TRBD1, 6 bases. CDR1 and CDR2 (germline): SGHNT, YENEEA. The CDR3 is 16 residues long. V was clipped by 5 bases and J by 1 base, with 17 bases between them. The CDR3 is CASSPREGVANTEAFF. As DNA, the CDR3 is TGTGCCAGCAGCCCCCGGGAGGGGGTGGCGAACACTGAAGCTTTCTTT.

This clonotype was observed at least ten times. V gene TRBV4-1 combines with J gene TRBJ2-1, with unresolved D. Looked up from germline, CDR1 is MGHRA and CDR2 is YSYEKL. Trimming cost V 1 base and J 0 bases, with 10 bases left between them. The CDR3 is 16 amino acids. The CDR3 sequence is CASSQVGAGSYNEQFF. Written as DNA, the CDR3 is TGCGCCAGCAGCCAAGTAGGAGCAGGCTCCTACAATGAGCAGTTCTTC.